These T cell receptor beta chains were read from a single sample in a study of cytomegalovirus exposure and HLA in healthy donors. Libraries were prepared by immunoSEQ multiplex PCR; TCRdb keeps only in-frame clonotypes and omits some of them. This table has about 90,000 clones, approximately 84% appearing once. Sample: PBMCs. Every receptor here comes from a man younger than 35 in good health and CMV-seronegative. Each CDR3 is given with its conserved first and last residue. The order of the fields is D gene, J gene, V gene, clone size, CDR3 DNA, CDR3 protein. A D gene is named only where the DNA matches it firmly. Rows give clone size only sometimes, using once, few, many, or a class for an expanded clone.

NA	TRBJ2-7	TRBV30	NA	TGTGCCTGGGGGCGGGGTGAAGCCTACGAGCAGTACTTC	CAWGRGEAYEQYF
NA	TRBJ2-5	TRBV7-6	NA	TGTGCCAGCAGCCTTTTGACTCTCCAAGAGACCCAGTACTTC	CASSLLTLQETQYF
NA	TRBJ1-2	TRBV15	NA	TGTGCCACCAGCAACCCGGGGAAGGCTGGTTACACCTTC	CATSNPGKAGYTF
NA	TRBJ1-2	TRBV28	NA	TGTGCCAGCAGTTTAGAAGAGGCGTGGCCTAACTATGGCTACACCTTC	CASSLEEAWPNYGYTF
TRBD1	TRBJ1-2	TRBV30	NA	TGTGCCTGGAGTGGTGTACAGGGGGAAGGCTACACCTTC	CAWSGVQGEGYTF
TRBD2	TRBJ2-1	TRBV28	once	TGTGCCAGCAGCCCATGGACTAGCGGGGACAATGAGCAGTTCTTC	CASSPWTSGDNEQFF
TRBD1	TRBJ2-1	TRBV5-4	NA	TGTGCCAGCAGCTTGGGGTTGGGACAGGGTAATGAGCAGTTCTTC	CASSLGLGQGNEQFF
NA	TRBJ1-3	TRBV9	NA	TGTGCCAGCAGCGGTCGATACAGGACAGACCTCTCTGGAAACACCATATATTTT	CASSGRYRTDLSGNTIYF
NA	TRBJ2-1	TRBV13	NA	TGTGCCAGCAGCTTAGAAGGTGGTGGTCAGGCCTCCTACAATGAGCAGTTCTTC	CASSLEGGGQASYNEQFF
NA	TRBJ1-1	TRBV5-1	NA	TGCGCCAGCAGCTTAAGCCTCAGGGGCACTGAAGCTTTCTTT	CASSLSLRGTEAFF
TRBD2	TRBJ2-1	TRBV19	many	TGTGCCACCTCCCGGCGGGAGGACTACAATGAGCAGTTCTTC	CATSRREDYNEQFF
TRBD1	TRBJ1-1	TRBV19	NA	TGTGCCAGTAGTATTCAGGGGGCCTCGCATACTGAAGCTTTCTTT	CASSIQGASHTEAFF